This section outlines one TCR beta chain sequence together with its context. As yet, its antigen is unknown. Method: immunoSEQ multiplex PCR; TCRdb's copy keeps in-frame clones and lacks some. The sample consists of some 96,000 clones, roughly four fifths of them appearing once. These data originate in a study of OX40 agonist ivuxolimab in advanced cancers. Looking at the study overall: Each patient was given ivuxolimab into a vein every 2 weeks, at 0.01 to 10 mg/kg. A male proportion of about 84% was recorded, with mean age approximately 57 years and range 23 to 79.

Patients were ineligible given autoimmune disease history or systemic immunosuppression. Study observations and caveats: Both blood CD4+ and CD8+ T cells showed clonal growth by week 6 at 0.1 to 3.0 mg/kg.

CDR3 length: 15 residues. Trimming took off 5 bases at V and 4 bases at J, with 15 bases between the two ends. Germline V gene lookup returns CDR1 SGHAT and CDR2 FQNNGV. The sequence was obtained from an adult with an advanced solid tumor such as melanoma, head and neck, liver or kidney cancer. Sample: CD4+ or CD8+ T cells sorted from blood, taken in a trial of the OX40 agonist ivuxolimab. V is TRBV11-2 and J is TRBJ2-1; tentatively, D is TRBD2 (5 bases). CDR3 sequence: CASSAEGIQYNEQFF. The CDR3 DNA reads as TGTGCCAGCAGCGCAGAGGGTATTCAATACAATGAGCAGTTCTTC.